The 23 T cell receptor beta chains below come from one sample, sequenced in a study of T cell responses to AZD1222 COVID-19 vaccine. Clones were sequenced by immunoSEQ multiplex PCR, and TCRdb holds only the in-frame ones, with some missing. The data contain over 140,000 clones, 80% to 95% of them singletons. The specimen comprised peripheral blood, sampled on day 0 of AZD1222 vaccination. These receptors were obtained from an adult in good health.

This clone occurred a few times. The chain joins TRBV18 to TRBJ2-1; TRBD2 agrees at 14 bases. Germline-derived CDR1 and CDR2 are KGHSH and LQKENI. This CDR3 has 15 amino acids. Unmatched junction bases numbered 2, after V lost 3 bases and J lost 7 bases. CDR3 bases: TGTGCCAGCTCACCCGGGACTAGCGGGAGAAATGAGCAGTTCTTC. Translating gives CASSPGTSGRNEQFF.

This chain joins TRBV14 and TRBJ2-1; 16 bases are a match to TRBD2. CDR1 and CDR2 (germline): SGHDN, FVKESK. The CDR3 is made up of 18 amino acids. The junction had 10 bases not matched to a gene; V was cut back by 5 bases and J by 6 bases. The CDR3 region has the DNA TGTGCCAGCAGCGCCGGGACTAGCGGGGGGGGAGCCTCCAATGAGCAGTTCTTC. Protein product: CASSAGTSGGGASNEQFF.

CDR3 amino acids: CASSPPAQETQYF. CDR3 in DNA: TGTGCCAGCAGCCCCCCTGCCCAAGAGACCCAGTACTTC. This chain connects TRBV7-2 to TRBJ2-5; no clear D. Germline V gene lookup returns CDR1 SGHTA and CDR2 FQGNSA. The CDR3 runs to 13 residues. Trimming shortened V by 5 bases and J by 1 base, and 8 bases separated the two germline ends.

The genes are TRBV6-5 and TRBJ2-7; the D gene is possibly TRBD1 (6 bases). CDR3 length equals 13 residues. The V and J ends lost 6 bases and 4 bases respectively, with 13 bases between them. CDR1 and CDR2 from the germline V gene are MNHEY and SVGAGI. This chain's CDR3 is CASSPGQKYEQYF. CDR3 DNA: TGTGCCAGCAGCCCCGGACAGAAGTACGAGCAGTACTTC.

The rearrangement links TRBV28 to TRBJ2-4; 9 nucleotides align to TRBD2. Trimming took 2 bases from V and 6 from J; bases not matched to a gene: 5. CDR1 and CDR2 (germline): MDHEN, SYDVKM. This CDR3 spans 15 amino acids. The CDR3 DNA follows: TGTGCCAGCAGTTTAGCGGGGGGGCCCTCAAACATTCAGTACTTC. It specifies CASSLAGGPSNIQYF. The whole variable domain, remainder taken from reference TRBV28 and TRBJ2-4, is DVKVTQSSRYLVKRTGEKVFLECVQDMDHENMFWYRQDPGLGLRLIYFSYDVKMKEKGDIPEGYSVSREKKERFSLILESASTNQTSMYLCASSLAGGPSNIQYFGAGTRLSVL.

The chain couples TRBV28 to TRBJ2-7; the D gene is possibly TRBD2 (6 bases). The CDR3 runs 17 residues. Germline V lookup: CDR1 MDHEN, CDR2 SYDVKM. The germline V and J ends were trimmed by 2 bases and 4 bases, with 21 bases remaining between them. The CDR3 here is CASSLLSGSAGNYEQYF. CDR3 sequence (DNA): TGTGCCAGCAGTTTACTGTCTGGGTCTGCGGGAAATTACGAGCAGTACTTC. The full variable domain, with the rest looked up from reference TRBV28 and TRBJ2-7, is DVKVTQSSRYLVKRTGEKVFLECVQDMDHENMFWYRQDPGLGLRLIYFSYDVKMKEKGDIPEGYSVSREKKERFSLILESASTNQTSMYLCASSLLSGSAGNYEQYFGPGTRLTVT.

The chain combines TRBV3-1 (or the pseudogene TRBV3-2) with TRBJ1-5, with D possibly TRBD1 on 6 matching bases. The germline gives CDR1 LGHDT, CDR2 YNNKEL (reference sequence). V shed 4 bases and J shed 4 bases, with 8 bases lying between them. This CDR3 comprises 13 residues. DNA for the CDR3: TGTGCCAGCAGCCGGACAGAGAATCAGCCCCAGCATTTT. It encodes CASSRTENQPQHF.

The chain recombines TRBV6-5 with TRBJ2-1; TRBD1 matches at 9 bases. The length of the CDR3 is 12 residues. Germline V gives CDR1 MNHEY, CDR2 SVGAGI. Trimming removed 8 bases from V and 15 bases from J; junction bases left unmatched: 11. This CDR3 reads CASEGQGHWLFF. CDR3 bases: TGTGCCAGCGAGGGACAGGGCCATTGGCTGTTCTTC.

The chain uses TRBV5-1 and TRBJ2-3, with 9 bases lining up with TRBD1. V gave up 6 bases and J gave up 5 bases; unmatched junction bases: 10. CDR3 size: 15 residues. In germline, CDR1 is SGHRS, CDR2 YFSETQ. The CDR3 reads CASKHTGTGIDTQYF. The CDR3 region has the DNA TGCGCCAGCAAGCACACCGGGACAGGGATAGATACGCAGTATTTT. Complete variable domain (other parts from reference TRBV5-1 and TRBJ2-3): KAGVTQTPRYLIKTRGQQVTLSCSPISGHRSVSWYQQTPGQGLQFLFEYFSETQRNKGNFPGRFSGRQFSNSRSEMNVSTLELGDSALYLCASKHTGTGIDTQYFGPGTRLTVL.

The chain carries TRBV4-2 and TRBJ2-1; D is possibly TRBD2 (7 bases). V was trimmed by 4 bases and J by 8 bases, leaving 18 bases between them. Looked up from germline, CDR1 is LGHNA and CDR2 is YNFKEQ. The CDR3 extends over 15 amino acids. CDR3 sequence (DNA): TGTGCCAGCAGCCCGGGGGCGGGAGTCAGGGATGAGCAGTTCTTC. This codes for CASSPGAGVRDEQFF.

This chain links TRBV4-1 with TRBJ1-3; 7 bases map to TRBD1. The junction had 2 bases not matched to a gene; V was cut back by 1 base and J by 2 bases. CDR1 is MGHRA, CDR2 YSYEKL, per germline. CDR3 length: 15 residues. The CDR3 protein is CASSQGQGAGNTIYF. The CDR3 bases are TGCGCCAGCAGCCAAGGACAGGGAGCTGGAAACACCATATATTTT.

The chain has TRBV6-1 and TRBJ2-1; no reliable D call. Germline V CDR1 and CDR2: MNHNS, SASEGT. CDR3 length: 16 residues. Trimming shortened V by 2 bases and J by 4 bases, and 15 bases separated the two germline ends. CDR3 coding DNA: TGTGCCAGCAGTGAATTGGATCTCCGCAGTTACAATGAGCAGTTCTTC. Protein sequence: CASSELDLRSYNEQFF.

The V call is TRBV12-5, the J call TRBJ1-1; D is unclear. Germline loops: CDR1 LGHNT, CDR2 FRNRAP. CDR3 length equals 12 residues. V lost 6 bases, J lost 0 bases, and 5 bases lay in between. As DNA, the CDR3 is TGTGCTAGTGGGGAAGTGAACACTGAAGCTTTCTTT. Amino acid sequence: CASGEVNTEAFF.

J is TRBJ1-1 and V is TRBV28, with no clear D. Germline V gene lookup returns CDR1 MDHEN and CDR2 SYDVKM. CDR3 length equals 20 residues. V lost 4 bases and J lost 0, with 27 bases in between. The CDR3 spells CASSSRLERKGPGMNTEAFF. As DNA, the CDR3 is TGTGCCAGCAGTTCAAGGCTAGAGCGGAAAGGACCGGGAATGAACACTGAAGCTTTCTTT.

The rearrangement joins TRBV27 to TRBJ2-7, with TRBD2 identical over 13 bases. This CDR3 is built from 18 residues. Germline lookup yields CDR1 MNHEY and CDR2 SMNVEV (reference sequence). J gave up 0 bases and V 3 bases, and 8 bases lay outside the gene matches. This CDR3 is CASSLGLAGWINSYEQYF. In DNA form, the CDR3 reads TGTGCCAGCAGTTTGGGACTAGCGGGGTGGATTAACTCCTACGAGCAGTACTTC.

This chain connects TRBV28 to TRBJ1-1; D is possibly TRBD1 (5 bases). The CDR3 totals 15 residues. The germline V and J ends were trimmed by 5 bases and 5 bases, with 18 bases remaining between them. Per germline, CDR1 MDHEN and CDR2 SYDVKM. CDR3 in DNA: TGTGCCAGCAGTCACTCCCCACCGGGGCAAACTGAAGCTTTCTTT. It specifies CASSHSPPGQTEAFF.

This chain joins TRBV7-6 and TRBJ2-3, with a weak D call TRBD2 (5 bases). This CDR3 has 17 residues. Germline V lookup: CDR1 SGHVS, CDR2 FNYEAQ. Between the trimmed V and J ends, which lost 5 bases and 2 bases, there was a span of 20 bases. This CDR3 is CASSQYLLADATDTQYF. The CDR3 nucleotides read TGTGCCAGCAGCCAATACCTCCTAGCAGACGCCACAGATACGCAGTATTTT.

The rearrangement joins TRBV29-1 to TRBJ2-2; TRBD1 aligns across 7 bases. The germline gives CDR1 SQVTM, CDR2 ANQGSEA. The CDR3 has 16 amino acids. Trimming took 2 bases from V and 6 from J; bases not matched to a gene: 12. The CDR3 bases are TGCAGCGTTGAAAGGTCAGGACAGGCGATTCCCGGGGAGCTGTTTTTT. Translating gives CSVERSGQAIPGELFF.

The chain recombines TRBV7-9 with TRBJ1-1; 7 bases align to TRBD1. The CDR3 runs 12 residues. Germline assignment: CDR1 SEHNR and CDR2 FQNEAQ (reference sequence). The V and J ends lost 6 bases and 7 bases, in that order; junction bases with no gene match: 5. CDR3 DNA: TGTGCCAGCAGAGACCGGGACAGTGAAGCTTTCTTT. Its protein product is CASRDRDSEAFF.

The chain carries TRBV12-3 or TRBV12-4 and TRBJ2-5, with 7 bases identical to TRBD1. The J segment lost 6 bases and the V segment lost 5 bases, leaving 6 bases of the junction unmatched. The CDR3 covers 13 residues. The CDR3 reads CASSIRQGQTQYF. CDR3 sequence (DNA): TGTGCCAGCAGTATAAGACAGGGACAGACCCAGTACTTC.

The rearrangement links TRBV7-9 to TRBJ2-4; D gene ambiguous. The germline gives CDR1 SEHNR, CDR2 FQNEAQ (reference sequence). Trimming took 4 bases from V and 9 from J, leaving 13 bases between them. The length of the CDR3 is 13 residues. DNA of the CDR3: TGTGCCAGCAGCTCGGGTTCTTGGGGCATTCAGTACTTC. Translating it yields CASSSGSWGIQYF.

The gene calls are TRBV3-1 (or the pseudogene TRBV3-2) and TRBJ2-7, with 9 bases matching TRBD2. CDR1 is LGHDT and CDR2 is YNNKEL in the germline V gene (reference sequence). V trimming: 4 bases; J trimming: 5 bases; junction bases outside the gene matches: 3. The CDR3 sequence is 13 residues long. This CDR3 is CASSPAGGDEQYF. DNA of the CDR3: TGTGCCAGCAGCCCAGCGGGAGGAGACGAGCAGTACTTC.

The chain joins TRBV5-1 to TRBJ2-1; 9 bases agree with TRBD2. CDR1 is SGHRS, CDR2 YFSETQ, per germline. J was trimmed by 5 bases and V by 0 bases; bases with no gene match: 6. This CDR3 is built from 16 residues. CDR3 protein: CASSLGGGGADNEQFF. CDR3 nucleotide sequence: TGCGCCAGCAGCTTGGGAGGCGGGGGGGCAGACAATGAGCAGTTCTTC.